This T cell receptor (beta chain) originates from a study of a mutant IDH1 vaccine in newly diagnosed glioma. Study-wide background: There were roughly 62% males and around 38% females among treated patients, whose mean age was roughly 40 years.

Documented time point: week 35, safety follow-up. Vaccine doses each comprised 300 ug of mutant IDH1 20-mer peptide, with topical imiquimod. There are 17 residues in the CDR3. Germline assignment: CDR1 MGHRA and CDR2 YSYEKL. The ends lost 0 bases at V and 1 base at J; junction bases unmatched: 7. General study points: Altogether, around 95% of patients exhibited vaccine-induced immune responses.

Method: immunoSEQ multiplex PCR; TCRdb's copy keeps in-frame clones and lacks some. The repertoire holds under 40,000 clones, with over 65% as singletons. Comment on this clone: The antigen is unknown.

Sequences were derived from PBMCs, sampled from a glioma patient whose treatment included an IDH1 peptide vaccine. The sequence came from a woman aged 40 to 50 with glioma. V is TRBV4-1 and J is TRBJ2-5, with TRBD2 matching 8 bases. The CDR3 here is CASSQDPGGGFQETQYF. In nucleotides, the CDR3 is TGCGCCAGCAGCCAAGATCCGGGGGGGGGATTCCAAGAGACCCAGTACTTC.